The rows below give T cell receptor beta chains drawn from one sample of a study of blood T cell repertoires in COVID-19. Using immunoSEQ multiplex PCR, the repertoire was profiled, and TCRdb retains in-frame clones only, with some absent. The data show under 150,000 clones, with around 83% seen just once and over 15% held by the top ten. Sequenced: PBMCs or T cells enriched from blood (not recorded which). The receptors derive from a man aged 30 to 39 who had recovered from COVID-19. Both conserved end residues are part of each CDR3. The order of the fields is CDR3 protein, CDR3 DNA, J gene, D gene, clone size, V gene, CDR3 length. D genes are given only for firm matches. A clone size is listed for some rows: how often the clone was seen (once, few, many), or a class if it is expanded.

CASSPTGTSGGRTDTQYF | TGTGCCAGCAGCCCAACCGGGACTAGCGGGGGACGCACAGATACGCAGTATTTT | TRBJ2-3 | TRBD2 | once | TRBV7-9 | 18
CASSLTGDTEAFF | TGTGCCAGCAGCTTAACAGGGGACACTGAAGCTTTCTTT | TRBJ1-1 | - | - | TRBV7-3 | 13
CASSLGSGRTDTQYF | TGCGCCAGCAGCTTGGGGAGCGGCCGCACAGATACGCAGTATTTT | TRBJ2-3 | - | - | TRBV5-1 | 15
CAIRRDSTGELFF | TGTGCCATCAGACGGGACAGCACCGGGGAGCTGTTTTTT | TRBJ2-2 | TRBD1 | - | TRBV10-3 | 13
CASSGWVGDPSANTGELFF | TGCGCCAGCAGTGGTTGGGTAGGCGACCCAAGCGCGAACACCGGGGAGCTGTTTTTT | TRBJ2-2 | - | - | TRBV10-2 | 19
CATVGPSVDTGELFF | TGTGCCACCGTGGGGCCTAGCGTCGACACCGGGGAGCTGTTTTTT | TRBJ2-2 | - | - | TRBV7-9 | 15
CASSFLSGSYNEQFF | TGTGCCAGCAGCTTTTTAAGCGGGAGCTACAATGAGCAGTTCTTC | TRBJ2-1 | TRBD2 | once | TRBV11-2 | 15
CASSKVPGDSNQPQHF | TGTGCCAGCAGCAAGGTCCCAGGGGATAGCAATCAGCCCCAGCATTTT | TRBJ1-5 | - | - | TRBV21-1 | 16
CASRTTTGNTEAFF | TGTGCCAGCAGGACGACGACAGGGAACACTGAAGCTTTCTTT | TRBJ1-1 | - | - | TRBV7-9 | 14
CASSYDDSSGNTIYF | TGTGCCAGCAGTTACGACGACAGCTCTGGAAACACCATATATTTT | TRBJ1-3 | - | - | TRBV6-5 | 15
CASSKGWLGVTYGYTF | TGTGCCAGCAGCAAAGGATGGCTCGGGGTTACCTATGGCTACACCTTC | TRBJ1-2 | - | - | TRBV21-1 | 16
CASSYRDYGETQYF | TGTGCCAGCAGTTACCGGGACTATGGGGAGACCCAGTACTTC | TRBJ2-5 | TRBD2 | - | TRBV6-5 | 14
CSVEGVLHRTDTQYF | TGCAGCGTTGAAGGTGTACTTCACCGCACAGATACGCAGTATTTT | TRBJ2-3 | - | - | TRBV29-1 | 15
CATRPSGGLRETQYF | TGTGCCACCCGCCCTAGCGGGGGGCTCCGGGAGACCCAGTACTTC | TRBJ2-5 | TRBD2 | - | TRBV19 | 15
CASTLGGYNEQFF | TGTGCCAGCACCCTGGGAGGGTACAATGAGCAGTTCTTC | TRBJ2-1 | TRBD2 | - | TRBV7-9 | 13
CASSDTGGLMETQYF | TGCGCCAGCAGCGACACAGGGGGCTTGATGGAGACCCAGTACTTC | TRBJ2-5 | TRBD1 | - | TRBV5-1 | 15
CASSPPGLAGGIDTQYF | TGTGCCAGCAGTCCACCCGGACTAGCGGGGGGCATAGATACGCAGTATTTT | TRBJ2-3 | TRBD2 | - | TRBV27 | 17
CASSLIQGRDYQPQHF | TGTGCCAGCAGCCTAATACAGGGAAGGGACTACCAGCCCCAGCATTTT | TRBJ1-5 | - | - | TRBV3-1/TRBV3-2 | 16
CASSLVTDDYEQYF | TGTGCCAGCAGCTTAGTGACAGACGATTACGAGCAGTACTTC | TRBJ2-7 | - | - | TRBV7-7 | 14
CASSTGQGAGELFF | TGCGCCAGCAGCACCGGACAGGGGGCTGGGGAGCTGTTTTTT | TRBJ2-2 | TRBD1 | - | TRBV5-1 | 14
CASSPGLTQETQYF | TGTGCCAGCAGCCCGGGACTGACCCAAGAGACCCAGTACTTC | TRBJ2-5 | - | - | TRBV5-5 | 14
CASSIRGHKNTEAFF | TGTGCCAGTAGTATTAGGGGACACAAGAACACTGAAGCTTTCTTT | TRBJ1-1 | - | - | TRBV19 | 15
CAILATPYEQYF | TGTGCCATACTAGCAACCCCCTACGAGCAGTACTTC | TRBJ2-7 | - | - | TRBV21-1 | 12
CASSQGGYEQYF | TGTGCCAGCAGCCAAGGAGGATACGAGCAGTACTTC | TRBJ2-7 | - | - | TRBV3-1/TRBV3-2 | 12
CASSQPRGQVYSNTEAFF | TGCGCCAGCAGCCAACCAAGGGGGCAGGTCTACTCGAACACTGAAGCTTTCTTT | TRBJ1-1 | TRBD1 | - | TRBV4-1 | 18
CASSLVALGGTDTQYF | TGCGCCAGCAGCTTGGTGGCCTTAGGAGGCACAGATACGCAGTATTTT | TRBJ2-3 | - | - | TRBV5-1 | 16
CASSIAGSSYEQYF | TGTGCCAGTAGTATTGCGGGGAGCTCCTACGAGCAGTACTTC | TRBJ2-7 | - | - | TRBV19 | 14
CASSESIALGDIEQFF | TGCGCCAGCAGTGAGTCAATAGCGCTAGGGGACATAGAGCAGTTCTTC | TRBJ2-1 | - | - | TRBV10-2 | 16
CASSQVTTVRETQYF | TGCGCCAGCAGCCAAGTCACTACCGTACGAGAGACCCAGTACTTC | TRBJ2-5 | - | - | TRBV4-1 | 15
CASSRREGGDEQFF | TGTGCCAGCAGCCGCAGGGAGGGTGGGGATGAGCAGTTCTTC | TRBJ2-1 | TRBD2 | - | TRBV4-2 | 14
CASSATSGGASEQFF | TGTGCCAGCAGCGCGACTAGCGGGGGGGCTAGTGAGCAGTTCTTC | TRBJ2-1 | TRBD2 | - | TRBV9 | 15
CSVVGINTGELFF | TGCAGCGTTGTGGGCATAAACACCGGGGAGCTGTTTTTT | TRBJ2-2 | - | - | TRBV29-1 | 13
CASSLAGGTDTQYF | TGTGCCAGCAGCCTAGCGGGAGGCACAGATACGCAGTATTTT | TRBJ2-3 | TRBD2 | - | TRBV3-1/TRBV3-2 | 14
CASSSYGQRETEAFF | TGTGCCAGCAGCTCCTACGGTCAGCGGGAAACTGAAGCTTTCTTT | TRBJ1-1 | - | - | TRBV11-2 | 15
CASSTGTSGGQTQYF | TGTGCCAGTAGTACCGGGACTAGCGGGGGGCAGACCCAGTACTTC | TRBJ2-5 | TRBD2 | - | TRBV19 | 15
CASSEARGSRDIQYF | TGTGCCAGCAGTGAAGCGCGGGGGAGTAGGGACATTCAGTACTTC | TRBJ2-4 | TRBD2 | - | TRBV6-1 | 15
CATSRDGGTGRTEAFF | TGTGCCACCAGCAGAGATGGTGGGACTGGCCGGACTGAAGCTTTCTTT | TRBJ1-1 | - | - | TRBV15 | 16
CASSLLFGGQETQYF | TGCGCCAGCAGCTTGCTATTCGGAGGTCAAGAGACCCAGTACTTC | TRBJ2-5 | - | - | TRBV5-1 | 15
CASSPGDSPLHF | TGTGCCAGCAGTCCAGGGGATTCACCCCTCCACTTT | TRBJ1-6 | - | - | TRBV6-6 | 12
CASSFQAGFTDTQYF | TGTGCCAGCAGCTTCCAAGCGGGATTCACAGATACGCAGTATTTT | TRBJ2-3 | TRBD2 | - | TRBV5-4 | 15
CASRPTGDSYEQYF | TGTGCCAGCAGACCTACCGGGGACTCCTACGAGCAGTACTTC | TRBJ2-7 | - | - | TRBV11-2 | 14
CASSEGSYNSPLHF | TGCGCCAGCAGTGAGGGCAGCTATAATTCACCCCTCCACTTT | TRBJ1-6 | - | - | TRBV10-1 | 14